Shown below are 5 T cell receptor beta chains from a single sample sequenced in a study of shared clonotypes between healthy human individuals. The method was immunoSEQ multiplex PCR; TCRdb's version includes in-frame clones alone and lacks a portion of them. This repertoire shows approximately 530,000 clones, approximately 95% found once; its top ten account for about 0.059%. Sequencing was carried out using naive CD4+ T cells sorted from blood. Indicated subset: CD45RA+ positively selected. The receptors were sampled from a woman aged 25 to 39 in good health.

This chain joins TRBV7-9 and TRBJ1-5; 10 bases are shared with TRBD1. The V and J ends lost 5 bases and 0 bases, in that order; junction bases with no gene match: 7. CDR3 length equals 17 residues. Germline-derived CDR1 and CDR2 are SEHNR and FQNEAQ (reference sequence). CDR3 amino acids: CASSATGGTDSNQPQHF. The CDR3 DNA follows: TGTGCCAGCAGCGCGACAGGGGGCACGGATAGCAATCAGCCCCAGCATTTT.

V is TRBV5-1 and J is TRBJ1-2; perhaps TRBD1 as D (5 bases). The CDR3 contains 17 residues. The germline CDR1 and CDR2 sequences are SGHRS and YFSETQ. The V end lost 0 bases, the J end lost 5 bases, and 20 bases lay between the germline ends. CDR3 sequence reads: CASSLVAGHRNTYGYTF. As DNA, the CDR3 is TGCGCCAGCAGCTTGGTGGCAGGGCACAGAAACACATATGGCTACACCTTC.

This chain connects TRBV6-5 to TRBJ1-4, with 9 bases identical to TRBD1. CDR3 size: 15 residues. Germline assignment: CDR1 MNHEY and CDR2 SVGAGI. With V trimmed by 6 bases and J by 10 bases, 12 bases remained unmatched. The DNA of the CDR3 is TGTGCCAGCAGGGACTCCGGGACAGGGAAGGGAAAACTGTTTTTT. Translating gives CASRDSGTGKGKLFF.

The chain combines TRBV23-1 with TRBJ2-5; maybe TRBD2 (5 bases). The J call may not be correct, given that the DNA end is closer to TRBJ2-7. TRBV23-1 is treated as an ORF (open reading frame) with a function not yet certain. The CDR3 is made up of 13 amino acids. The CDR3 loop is CASPTWRVYEQYF. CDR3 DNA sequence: TGCGCCAGTCCGACCTGGCGGGTCTACGAGCAGTACTTC.

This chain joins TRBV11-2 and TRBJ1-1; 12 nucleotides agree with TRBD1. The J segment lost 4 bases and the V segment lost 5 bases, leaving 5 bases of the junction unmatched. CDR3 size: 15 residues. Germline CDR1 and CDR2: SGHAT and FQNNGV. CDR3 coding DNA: TGTGCCAGCAGCCACCGGGACAGGGGGCGCACTGAAGCTTTCTTT. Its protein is CASSHRDRGRTEAFF.